This TCR beta chain originates from a study of T cell responses to AZD1222 COVID-19 vaccine. CDR1 and CDR2 (germline): LNHDA, SQIVND (reference sequence). The CDR3 sequence is 16 residues long. The V and J ends lost 5 bases and 4 bases, in that order; junction bases with no gene match: 8. Assay used: immunoSEQ multiplex PCR; TCRdb lists only in-frame clones, some missing. The sample yields about 140,000 clones, 85% to 95% seen once. The source material was peripheral blood, sampled on day 0 of MenACWY control vaccination. The rearrangement links TRBV19 to TRBJ2-1, with TRBD2 matching over 10 bases. The receptor was isolated from an adult in good health. As DNA, the CDR3 is TGTGCCAGTAGTGGAACCGGGACTAGCGTATACAATGAGCAGTTCTTC. Translating gives CASSGTGTSVYNEQFF.